Included here is one T cell receptor beta chain sequence, with context. Libraries were prepared by immunoSEQ multiplex PCR; TCRdb keeps only in-frame clonotypes and omits some of them. The repertoire includes tens of thousands of clones, 75% to 95% of them detected once, and around 3.1% sits in the top ten. The sample is drawn from a study of blood T cell repertoires in COVID-19. Overall study: The origin of the acute and convalescent COVID-19 samples was the United States, Italy and Spain. T cells, B-cell-depleted T cells, or PBMCs provided the cDNA or gDNA that served as material.

The sequenced sample was peripheral blood. The clonotype was recovered from a woman aged 70-85 years with active COVID-19.

The CDR3 spells CASSLAASGRAEQFF. The CDR3 nucleotides read TGTGCCAGCAGCTTGGCGGCTAGCGGGAGGGCTGAGCAGTTCTTC. The V call is TRBV5-4, the J call TRBJ2-1; 12 bases match TRBD2. The junction had 4 bases not matched to a gene; V was cut back by 0 bases and J by 9 bases. Germline assignment: CDR1 SGHNT and CDR2 YYREEE (reference sequence). The CDR3 is made up of 15 amino acids. Full variable domain (missing parts from reference TRBV5-4 and TRBJ2-1): ETGVTQSPTHLIKTRGQQVTLRCSSQSGHNTVSWYQQALGQGPQFIFQYYREEENGRGNFPPRFSGLQFPNYSSELNVNALELDDSALYLCASSLAASGRAEQFFGPGTRLTVL.